A single TCR beta chain is shown here with its context. The record originates from a study of CD8 T cells in Susac syndrome. The CDR3 loop spans 12 amino acids. Trimming shortened V by 0 bases and J by 6 bases, and 6 bases separated the two germline ends. The germline V gene has CDR1 SNHLY and CDR2 FYNNEI. FACS was used to enrich TEMRA cells, whereas the CD8+ and CD4+ T cells were obtained by negative isolation. Random hexamers were used to reverse transcribe roughly 0.5 to 1 ug of RNA. Across 54 Vbeta and 13 Jbeta, immunoSEQ multiplex PCR amplified TCR beta CDR3. TCRdb re-called the immunoSEQ multiplex PCR reads with MiXCR, one entry per CDR3 protein. The sample records 150,000 to 200,000 distinct CDR3 sequences, roughly 93% being singletons.

What was sequenced was CD4+ T cells from PBMCs. The V call is TRBV2, the J call TRBJ2-7; no definite D call. The TCR sequence derives from a human donor in good health. CDR3 in amino acids: CASSEARGEQYF. The CDR3 DNA reads TGTGCCAGCAGTGAAGCCCGCGGCGAGCAGTACTTC.